This TCR beta chain was obtained from a study of blood T cell repertoires in COVID-19. Study as a whole: Samples of COVID-19 (acute and convalescent) were obtained from the United States, Italy and Spain. T cells, B-cell-depleted T cells, or PBMCs supplied cDNA or gDNA.

Per the germline V gene, CDR1 is MNHEY and CDR2 is SMNVEV (reference sequence). The CDR3 totals 13 residues. The V end was cut by 4 bases, the J end by 3 bases, with 7 bases between. As processed by the authors: Cell counts per sample came from amplifying reference gene primers. Method: immunoSEQ multiplex PCR; TCRdb's copy keeps in-frame clones and lacks some. V, J and clone size were drawn from that table, and D and trimming were deduced from the DNA. Found here are under 150,000 clones, around 86% of them singletons; the top ten hold roughly a tenth. Material: peripheral blood. The V call is TRBV27, the J call TRBJ1-5; no definite D call. This TCR was recovered from a man older than 75 with acute or convalescent COVID-19. The CDR3 protein is CASSSSNNQPQHF. The CDR3 bases are TGTGCCAGCAGTTCATCTAACAATCAGCCCCAGCATTTT.